This TCR beta chain was captured in a study of T cells in localized non-small cell lung cancer. Study observations and caveats: Peak T cell clonality was found in uninvolved adjacent lung, exceeding tumor.

Remarks on this clone: Its antigen is not known.

J was trimmed by 5 bases and V by 8 bases; bases with no gene match: 12. The CDR3 runs to 15 residues. CDR1 SNHLY and CDR2 FYNNEI come from the germline V gene. Some clones are missing from TCRdb's copy, which holds only in-frame ones; the method was immunoSEQ multiplex PCR. The table lists 70,000 to 85,000 clones, less than 85% of them singletons. The chain has TRBV2 and TRBJ2-1; the match to TRBD1 covers 7 bases. The sample was peripheral blood, taken before any cancer treatment. The origin of this receptor is a female donor older than 55 with stage I lung adenocarcinoma. The CDR3 bases are TGTGCCAGCGGCTACGACAGGGATCAGGACAATGAGCAGTTCTTC. This encodes CASGYDRDQDNEQFF.